The next 21 T cell receptor beta chains were all read from a single sample in a study of blood T cells in healthy people across ages. It was with a sample-barcoded 5' primer and a J-beta primer mix that a second PCR of roughly 6 to 12 cycles was run. TCRdb reprocessed the 5' RACE reads via MiXCR and lists one record per CDR3 protein. The sample records about 1.1 million distinct CDR3 sequences, around two fifths being singletons. Sequencing used blood. These receptors were collected from a man in his late teens or twenties in good health.

This clonotype was seen more than once but under ten times. The chain has TRBV30 and TRBJ1-5; D is uncertain. The CDR3 has 16 residues. Trimming stripped 2 bases from V and 2 bases from J, with 16 bases between. The germline CDR1 and CDR2 sequences are GTSNPN and SVGIG (reference sequence). Written as DNA, the CDR3 is TGTGCCTGGAGTTTCCGAAGCCTGGTGGGCAATCAGCCCCAGCATTTT. Its protein is CAWSFRSLVGNQPQHF.

CDR3 residues: CASSLAMGSADTQYF. CDR3 nucleotide sequence: TGTGCCAGCAGCTTAGCGATGGGTTCGGCAGATACGCAGTATTTT. V usage is TRBV7-9 and J usage is TRBJ2-3; D is unclear. The CDR3 contains 15 residues. Trimming took off 0 bases at V and 4 bases at J, with 11 bases between the two ends. Germline lookup yields CDR1 SEHNR and CDR2 FQNEAQ (reference sequence).

The CDR3 coding sequence is TGCAGCGTGCCCTCGCAGGGAGACTATGGCTACACCTTC. This gives the protein CSVPSQGDYGYTF. The V gene is TRBV29-1, the J gene TRBJ1-2; D may be TRBD1 (5 bases). Germline CDR1 and CDR2: SQVTM and ANQGSEA. V lost 6 bases, J lost 3 bases, and 14 bases lay in between. CDR3 length: 13 residues.

This clonotype was detected only a few times. The rearrangement joins TRBV12-3 or TRBV12-4 to TRBJ1-2; TRBD1 matches 8 bases. The trim removed 6 bases at V and 4 bases at J, leaving 13 bases unmatched. This CDR3 has 16 residues. DNA for the CDR3: TGTGCCAGCAGCGCGGCCTTTTCAGGGGGCATCTATGGCTACACCTTC. Translated, it gives CASSAAFSGGIYGYTF.

The V call is TRBV5-1, the J call TRBJ1-2; D is unresolved. Trimming took off 4 bases at V and 4 bases at J, with 14 bases between the two ends. There are 14 residues in the CDR3. Germline V gene sequence: CDR1 SGHRS, CDR2 YFSETQ. CDR3 bases: TGCGCCAGCAGCCTTGTTATGCAGGCCTATGGCTACACCTTC. Translated: CASSLVMQAYGYTF.

DNA of the CDR3: TGCAGCGTTGAATGGCGGAGCCTACTGCCAGATACGCAGTATTTT. Amino acid sequence: CSVEWRSLLPDTQYF. The chain combines TRBV29-1 with TRBJ2-3; D is unclear. Trimming removed 2 bases at V and 4 bases at J, with 16 bases between. This CDR3 is built from 15 residues. CDR1 is SQVTM and CDR2 is ANQGSEA in the germline V gene.

This clonotype showed up just a few times. This sequence joins TRBV2 and TRBJ2-1, with TRBD2 as a possible D gene (6 bases). The CDR3 runs 13 residues. The germline CDR1 and CDR2 sequences are SNHLY and FYNNEI. Trimming removed 10 bases from V and 10 bases from J, with 20 bases in between. The DNA of the CDR3 is TGTGCCACTTTAACGGCGGGGATAAGGGAGCAGTTCTTC. Amino acid sequence: CATLTAGIREQFF.

This clonotype was counted ten times or more. The chain links TRBV10-3 to TRBJ2-2, with 13 nucleotides matching TRBD2. CDR1 is ENHRY, CDR2 SYGVKD, per germline. J gave up 5 bases and V 3 bases, and 6 bases lay outside the gene matches. CDR3 length equals 17 residues. CDR3 coding DNA: TGTGCCATCAGTGACCTTGAGACTAGCGGGGGGACCGGGGAGCTGTTTTTT. This gives the protein CAISDLETSGGTGELFF.

This clonotype was counted between two and nine times. The J gene is TRBJ2-7, the V gene TRBV20-1; D possibly corresponds to TRBD2 (6 bases). There are 11 residues in the CDR3. Germline loops: CDR1 DFQATT, CDR2 SNEGSKA (reference sequence). Between the trimmed V and J ends, which lost 3 bases and 5 bases, there was a span of 8 bases. The CDR3, as DNA: TGCAGTGCTAGGCGGGGCGACGAGCAGTACTTC. It encodes CSARRGDEQYF.

The chain uses TRBV7-9 and TRBJ2-3, with 9 bases aligning to TRBD1. The CDR3 runs 15 residues. V trimming: 0 bases; J trimming: 4 bases; junction bases outside the gene matches: 2. Germline CDR1 SEHNR, CDR2 FQNEAQ (reference sequence). The CDR3 nucleotides are TGTGCCAGCAGCTTAGCACAGGGGGCGGCAGATACGCAGTATTTT. It is translated as CASSLAQGAADTQYF.

V and J are TRBV27 and TRBJ1-4, with TRBD1 as a possible D gene (5 bases). V was cut by 3 bases and J by 8 bases, with 10 bases left in between. Germline CDR1 is MNHEY and CDR2 is SMNVEV (reference sequence). This CDR3 is 13 amino acids long. In nucleotides, the CDR3 is TGTGCCAGCAGTTTCTCGGGGGACGAAAAACTGTTTTTT. It specifies CASSFSGDEKLFF.

A few counts support this clonotype. As DNA, the CDR3 is TGTGCCAGCAGCTTAGAGGTGGGGTGGACTGAAGCTTTCTTT. It is translated as CASSLEVGWTEAFF. This chain connects TRBV7-9 to TRBJ1-1; no reliable D call. This CDR3 is 14 amino acids long. Germline lookup yields CDR1 SEHNR and CDR2 FQNEAQ (reference sequence). V was trimmed by 1 base and J by 5 bases, leaving 11 bases between them. Using reference TRBV7-9 and TRBJ1-1 for the parts outside the CDR3, the full variable domain is DTGVSQNPRHKITKRGQNVTFRCDPISEHNRLYWYRQTLGQGPEFLTYFQNEAQLEKSRLLSDRFSAERPKGSFSTLEIQRTEQGDSAMYLCASSLEVGWTEAFFGQGTRLTVV.

This clonotype was recorded a few times. V and J are TRBV6-5 and TRBJ2-3; D is perhaps TRBD2 (6 bases). This CDR3 is 11 amino acids long. The V and J ends lost 4 bases and 9 bases respectively, with 8 bases between them. Germline V gives CDR1 MNHEY, CDR2 SVGAGI. The CDR3, as DNA: TGTGCCAGCAGTTCGGAGGGGACGCAGTATTTT. It specifies CASSSEGTQYF.

The chain carries TRBV25-1 and TRBJ1-1; no clear D gene. The CDR3 totals 13 residues. Germline V CDR1 and CDR2: MGHDK, SYGVNS. The V end was cut by 0 bases, the J end by 0 bases, with 2 bases between. CDR3 nucleotide sequence: TGTGCCAGCAGTGAATATATGAACACTGAAGCTTTCTTT. This encodes CASSEYMNTEAFF.

This clonotype was seen many times. The rearrangement links TRBV4-1 to TRBJ1-5; D call uncertain. V was shortened by 2 bases and J by 2 bases, with 7 bases between the two germline ends. The CDR3 has 14 amino acids. CDR1 is MGHRA and CDR2 is YSYEKL in the germline V gene. Here the CDR3 DNA reads TGCGCCAGCAGCCAAAGTCCCGGCAATCAGCCCCAGCATTTT. Translation gives CASSQSPGNQPQHF.

The chain joins TRBV7-9 to TRBJ1-1, with D perhaps TRBD1 (5 bases). The V and J ends lost 3 bases and 5 bases respectively, with 13 bases between them. This CDR3 has 14 residues. The germline V gene has CDR1 SEHNR and CDR2 FQNEAQ (reference sequence). CDR3 protein: CASSFSERGTEAFF. Here the CDR3 DNA reads TGTGCCAGCAGCTTCTCAGAACGGGGGACTGAAGCTTTCTTT.

The chain joins TRBV27 to TRBJ2-1, with TRBD1 identical over 9 bases. Matching the DNA end better, TRBJ2-7 makes the J call doubtful. The CDR3 length is 15 residues. The V gene's germline CDR1 is MNHEY and CDR2 SMNVEV (reference sequence). CDR3 protein: CASSPDRGGFNEQYF. The CDR3 DNA is TGTGCCAGCAGTCCAGACAGGGGGGGGTTTAATGAGCAGTACTTC.

This chain links TRBV12-3 or TRBV12-4 with TRBJ1-1; no firm D call. Trimming shortened V by 8 bases and J by 5 bases, and 24 bases separated the two germline ends. This CDR3 has 16 residues. Here the CDR3 DNA reads TGTGCCAGCCGGGTGAGCGTGGGCGGAGGAAGGACTGAAGCTTTCTTT. It codes for CASRVSVGGGRTEAFF.

About this clonotype: This may be a read error, as it is one base from a much larger clone. J is TRBJ2-7 and V is TRBV29-1, with TRBD2 matching 8 bases. The last part of the DNA fits TRBJ2-5 better; the J call may be wrong. The germline V gene has CDR1 SQVTM and CDR2 ANQGSEA. The CDR3 runs to 14 residues. The CDR3 spells CSVEGGTSQETQYF. CDR3 nucleotides: TGCAGCGTTGAAGGTGGGACTAGCCAAGAGACCCAGTACTTC.

The CDR3 sequence is CASSPSLAGWYF. The CDR3 DNA reads TGCGCCAGCAGCCCCAGTCTAGCGGGGTGGTACTTC. The chain is built from TRBV5-1 and TRBJ2-7; 9 positions match TRBD2. V gave up 4 bases and J gave up 12 bases; unmatched junction bases: 8. CDR3 length: 12 residues. In germline, CDR1 is SGHRS, CDR2 YFSETQ.

Notes on this clonotype: This could be a read error, since a much larger clone is one nucleotide away. The V call is TRBV7-9, the J call TRBJ2-1; D gene uncertain. The CDR3 is made up of 12 amino acids. Per germline, CDR1 SEHNR and CDR2 FQNEAQ (reference sequence). The ends were cut back, 6 bases at V and 13 bases at J, with 16 bases in the middle. The CDR3 sequence: CASRRFQETQFF. CDR3 in DNA: TGTGCCAGCAGACGATTCCAAGAGACCCAGTTCTTC.